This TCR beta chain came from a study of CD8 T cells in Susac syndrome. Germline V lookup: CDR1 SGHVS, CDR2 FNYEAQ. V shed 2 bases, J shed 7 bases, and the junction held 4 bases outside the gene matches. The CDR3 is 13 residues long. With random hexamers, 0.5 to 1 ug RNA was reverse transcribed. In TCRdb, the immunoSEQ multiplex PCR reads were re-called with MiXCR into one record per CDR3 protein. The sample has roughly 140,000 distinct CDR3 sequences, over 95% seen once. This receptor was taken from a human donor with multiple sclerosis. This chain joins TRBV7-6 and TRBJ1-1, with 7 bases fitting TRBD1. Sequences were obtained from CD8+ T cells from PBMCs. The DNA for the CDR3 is TGTGCCAGCAGCTTAACACAGGGGATTGAAGCTTTCTTT. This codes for CASSLTQGIEAFF.